These 26 T cell receptor beta chains were all obtained from the same sample, sequenced in a study of T-cell memory formation after mild COVID-19. TCRdb processed the 5' RACE reads anew with MiXCR; each CDR3 protein has one entry. The sample lists roughly 500,000 distinct CDR3 sequences, about 20% occurring once. Sequencing was done on a sample of PBMCs or a T cell subset sorted from them (not recorded which). These receptors were collected from an adult woman who had mild COVID-19 (a few samples of this study predate the infection). Cell type and time point are not known.

This chain uses TRBV19 with TRBJ2-1, with 8 bases matching TRBD2. The CDR3 is 20 amino acids. The germline V gene encodes CDR1 LNHDA and CDR2 SQIVND (reference sequence). The trim removed 4 bases at V and 0 bases at J, leaving 17 bases unmatched. The CDR3 sequence is CASSTPGAGASRSSYNEQFF. CDR3 in DNA: TGTGCCAGTAGTACCCCGGGAGCGGGGGCTTCTAGAAGCTCCTACAATGAGCAGTTCTTC. The whole variable domain, remainder taken from reference TRBV19 and TRBJ2-1, is DGGITQSPKYLFRKEGQNVTLSCEQNLNHDAMYWYRQDPGQGLRLIYYSQIVNDFQKGDIAEGYSVSREKKESFPLTVTSAQKNPTAFYLCASSTPGAGASRSSYNEQFFGPGTRLTVL.

This clonotype was found a few times. V usage is TRBV7-8 and J usage is TRBJ1-2; 8 bases align to TRBD1. The V segment lost 5 bases and the J segment 8 bases; nucleotides outside the gene matches: 13. This CDR3 is 15 amino acids long. CDR1 SGHVS and CDR2 FQNEAQ come from the germline V gene. The CDR3 protein is CASSLHSDRVEGYTF. The CDR3 coding sequence is TGTGCCAGCAGCCTCCACTCGGACAGGGTGGAAGGCTACACCTTC.

The rearrangement joins TRBV12-3 or TRBV12-4 to TRBJ2-1, with D uncertain. Deletions cut 2 bases from V and 5 bases from J, with 16 bases between. This CDR3 has 16 residues. The CDR3 reads CASSLIPGRKDNEQFF. In DNA form, the CDR3 reads TGTGCCAGCAGTTTAATCCCCGGCCGAAAGGACAATGAGCAGTTCTTC.

The chain combines TRBV5-8 with TRBJ2-1, with D uncertain. There are 13 residues in the CDR3. The V gene's germline CDR1 is SGHTS and CDR2 YDEGEE. V was pared by 4 bases and J by 9 bases, with 14 bases between. The CDR3 nucleotides are TGTGCCAGCAGCCGGGCCCCGGGCGGTGAGCAGTTCTTC. Residues: CASSRAPGGEQFF.

This clonotype occurred a few times. V gene TRBV4-1 combines with J gene TRBJ2-5; 7 bases are a match to TRBD1. The length of the CDR3 is 15 residues. The V and J ends lost 0 bases and 5 bases, in that order; junction bases with no gene match: 6. Germline values: CDR1 MGHRA, CDR2 YSYEKL. CDR3 amino acids: CASSQETGSVETQYF. CDR3 in DNA: TGCGCCAGCAGCCAAGAGACAGGGTCTGTGGAGACCCAGTACTTC.

This clonotype was seen a few times. This chain joins TRBV5-5 and TRBJ2-3, with D unclear. This CDR3 region has 15 residues. Germline V CDR1 and CDR2: SGHKS, YYEKEE (reference sequence). Trimming took off 0 bases at V and 3 bases at J, with 11 bases between the two ends. The CDR3 DNA sequence: TGTGCCAGCAGCTTGGCCTCGGCGAGAACAGATACGCAGTATTTT. Encoded protein: CASSLASARTDTQYF.

This clonotype was detected only a few times. The J gene is TRBJ2-1, the V gene TRBV7-2, with 7 bases fitting TRBD1. V shed 4 bases and J 4 bases; nucleotides not matched to a gene: 4. Looked up from germline, CDR1 is SGHTA and CDR2 is FQGNSA. The CDR3 is 14 residues long. The CDR3 bases are TGTGCCAGCAGCTACCCGGGACAGTACAATGAGCAGTTCTTC. Residues: CASSYPGQYNEQFF.

This clonotype was counted only a few times. The chain joins TRBV20-1 to TRBJ1-6; no clear D gene. The ends were cut back, 5 bases at V and 8 bases at J, with 19 bases in the middle. The length of the CDR3 is 15 residues. Germline CDR1 is DFQATT and CDR2 is SNEGSKA (reference sequence). CDR3 sequence (DNA): TGCAGTGCTCCCGCCCGGATCGGCGGGCATTCACCCCTCCACTTT. Encoded protein: CSAPARIGGHSPLHF.

Only a few counts were recorded for this clonotype. The chain has TRBV20-1 and TRBJ1-5; no definite D call. Germline V lookup: CDR1 DFQATT, CDR2 SNEGSKA (reference sequence). V lost 6 bases to trimming and J lost 4 bases, with 10 bases between them. The CDR3 has 12 residues. The CDR3 DNA reads as TGCAGTGCAACGGGGAGAAATCAGCCCCAGCATTTT. This gives the protein CSATGRNQPQHF.

This chain links TRBV30 with TRBJ2-1; no clear D gene. The V gene lost 3 bases and the J gene lost 0 bases, with 9 bases spanning the gap. CDR1 and CDR2 (germline): GTSNPN, SVGIG (reference sequence). The CDR3 has 14 amino acids. CDR3 nucleotides: TGTGCCTGGAGCGGTGGTAGCTCCTACAATGAGCAGTTCTTC. Translation gives CAWSGGSSYNEQFF.

The gene calls are TRBV12-5 and TRBJ1-3; D unresolved. Per the germline V gene, CDR1 is LGHNT and CDR2 is FRNRAP. The CDR3 sequence is 14 residues long. V lost 3 bases and J lost 4, with 10 bases in between. CDR3 nucleotides: TGTGCTAGTGGTTTCACCCCGTCCGGAAACACCATATATTTT. Residues: CASGFTPSGNTIYF.

V is TRBV14 and J is TRBJ1-1, with 9 bases fitting TRBD1. Germline CDR1 and CDR2: SGHDN and FVKESK. The CDR3 has 16 residues. Germline trimming cut 6 bases from V and 1 base from J; bases unmatched to any gene: 9. The CDR3 region has the DNA TGTGCCAGCAGTGCGGGGACAGGGAAACGGAACACTGAAGCTTTCTTT. Encoded protein: CASSAGTGKRNTEAFF.

This clonotype has only a few counts. This rearrangement joins TRBV12-3 or TRBV12-4 to TRBJ1-6, with D possibly TRBD1 on 6 matching bases. The CDR3 is 14 residues long. Trimming removed 9 bases from V and 0 bases from J, with 9 bases in between. The CDR3 loop reads CASQGSSYNSPLHF. The CDR3 DNA is TGTGCCAGTCAGGGGAGCTCCTATAATTCACCCCTCCACTTT.

This clonotype was observed a few times. V and J are TRBV7-6 and TRBJ2-7; maybe TRBD1 (6 bases). Germline CDR1 is SGHVS and CDR2 is FNYEAQ. The CDR3 spans 15 residues. Deletions cut 5 bases from V and 2 bases from J, with 16 bases between. DNA for the CDR3: TGTGCCAGCAGCGAGGGACCTGGACAGACCTACGAGCAGTACTTC. It is translated as CASSEGPGQTYEQYF.

This sequence joins TRBV7-2 and TRBJ2-2, with a weak D call TRBD1 (5 bases). Germline lookup yields CDR1 SGHTA and CDR2 FQGNSA. Trimming shortened V by 0 bases and J by 3 bases, and 23 bases separated the two germline ends. The CDR3 has 20 amino acids. The CDR3 DNA is TGTGCCAGCAGCTTAGCCCCAGCAGGGATTAGTCTCGTGGACACCGGGGAGCTGTTTTTT. It encodes CASSLAPAGISLVDTGELFF.

J is TRBJ2-5 and V is TRBV23-1; D remains ambiguous. TRBV23-1 is assigned to the ORF class and has an uncertain function. The CDR3 length is 11 residues. The ends were cut back, 8 bases at V and 3 bases at J, with 7 bases in the middle. The CDR3 sequence: CASPRKETQYF. CDR3 sequence (DNA): TGCGCCAGCCCGAGGAAAGAGACCCAGTACTTC.

The V call is TRBV7-3, the J call TRBJ2-2; 7 nucleotides line up with TRBD1. Trimming removed 4 bases from V and 6 bases from J; junction bases left unmatched: 2. There are 13 residues in the CDR3. The V gene's germline CDR1 is SGHTA and CDR2 FQGTGA. The CDR3 sequence: CASSSTGSGELFF. DNA for the CDR3: TGTGCCAGCAGCTCGACAGGGTCCGGGGAGCTGTTTTTT.

A note on this clonotype: A clone one base away is much larger, so this may be a read error. The chain is built from TRBV12-3 or TRBV12-4 and TRBJ2-2, with D unresolved. This CDR3 region has 13 residues. V was cut by 6 bases and J by 7 bases, with 12 bases left in between. The CDR3 coding sequence is TGTGCCAGCAGAGGTACAGAGGTCGGGGAGCTGTTTTTT. Translated, it gives CASRGTEVGELFF.

The chain links TRBV12-3 or TRBV12-4 to TRBJ2-5, with TRBD1 matching over 8 bases. The CDR3 totals 15 residues. V shed 7 bases and J 0 bases; nucleotides not matched to a gene: 7. The chain's CDR3 is CASTGDRWYQETQYF. The CDR3 nucleotides read TGTGCCAGCACCGGGGACAGGTGGTACCAAGAGACCCAGTACTTC.

This clonotype was detected ten times or more. The junction and the germline gene differ at one end; a read error may be behind it. The chain uses TRBV6-5 and TRBJ2-1; D unresolved. CDR1 is MNHEY, CDR2 SVGAGI, per germline. CDR3 length: 11 amino acids. CDR3 bases: TGCACCTTCAGACGGTACAATGAGCAGTTCTTC. It encodes CTFRRYNEQFF.

A few counts support this clonotype. The genes are TRBV7-2 and TRBJ2-1; D may be TRBD2 (6 bases). This CDR3 spans 17 amino acids. Trimming pared 4 bases from V and 0 bases from J, leaving 16 bases between. Per germline, CDR1 SGHTA and CDR2 FQGNSA. The CDR3 nucleotides are TGTGCCAGCAGCTCGGCTCTAGCGCTCAGCTCCTACAATGAGCAGTTCTTC. It translates to CASSSALALSSYNEQFF.

The chain has TRBV19 and TRBJ1-1; 7 nucleotides agree with TRBD1. J was trimmed by 0 bases and V by 7 bases; bases with no gene match: 11. CDR1 and CDR2 (germline): LNHDA, SQIVND (reference sequence). This CDR3 contains 16 residues. CDR3 protein: CASTTRPTGLNTEAFF. CDR3 coding DNA: TGTGCCAGTACCACACGACCGACAGGGTTGAACACTGAAGCTTTCTTT. The full variable domain, with the rest looked up from reference TRBV19 and TRBJ1-1, is DGGITQSPKYLFRKEGQNVTLSCEQNLNHDAMYWYRQDPGQGLRLIYYSQIVNDFQKGDIAEGYSVSREKKESFPLTVTSAQKNPTAFYLCASTTRPTGLNTEAFFGQGTRLTVV.

This clonotype was detected a few times. The CDR3 spells CASSLTSGANTGELFF. The DNA of the CDR3 is TGTGCCAGCAGCTTGACTAGCGGGGCGAACACCGGGGAGCTGTTTTTT. This chain uses TRBV7-3 with TRBJ2-2; 11 nucleotides line up with TRBD2. J lost 0 bases, V lost 3 bases, and 0 bases had no gene match. The CDR3 has 16 amino acids. CDR1 and CDR2 from the germline V gene are SGHTA and FQGTGA.

The rearrangement joins TRBV11-3 to TRBJ2-7, with TRBD1 identical over 9 bases. Germline V gene lookup returns CDR1 SGHNT and CDR2 YENEEA. The CDR3 runs to 17 residues. The V and J ends lost 5 bases and 3 bases, in that order; junction bases with no gene match: 14. CDR3 DNA: TGTGCCAGCAGCGCTAGATCGAATGACAGGGGGGTCTACGAGCAGTACTTC. This translates into CASSARSNDRGVYEQYF.

This clonotype was counted a few times. A read error may account for a junction end that differs from germline. The chain is built from TRBV12-3 or TRBV12-4 and TRBJ2-2; D not certain. The CDR3 covers 13 residues. In nucleotides, the CDR3 is TGTGCCAGCGGTTTGGTAAACACCGGGGAGCTGTTTTTT. Encoded protein: CASGLVNTGELFF.

The rearrangement links TRBV5-5 to TRBJ1-1; D ambiguous. Looked up from germline, CDR1 is SGHKS and CDR2 is YYEKEE (reference sequence). The CDR3 spans 16 residues. V was shortened by 4 bases and J by 1 base, with 17 bases between the two germline ends. As DNA, the CDR3 is TGTGCCAGCAGCCCGGGAACGGGCAGATCGAACACTGAAGCTTTCTTT. This encodes CASSPGTGRSNTEAFF.